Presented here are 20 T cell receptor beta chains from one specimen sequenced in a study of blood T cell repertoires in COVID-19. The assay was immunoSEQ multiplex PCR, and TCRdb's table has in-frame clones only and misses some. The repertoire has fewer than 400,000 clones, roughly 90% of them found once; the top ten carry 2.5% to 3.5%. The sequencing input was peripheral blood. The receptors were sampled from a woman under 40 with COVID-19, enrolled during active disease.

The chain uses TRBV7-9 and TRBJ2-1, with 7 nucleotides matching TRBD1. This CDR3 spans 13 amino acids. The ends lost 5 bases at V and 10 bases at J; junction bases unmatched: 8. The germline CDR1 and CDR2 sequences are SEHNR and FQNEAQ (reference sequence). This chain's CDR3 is CASSQTGFGEQFF. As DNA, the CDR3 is TGTGCCAGCAGCCAGACAGGGTTTGGGGAGCAGTTCTTC.

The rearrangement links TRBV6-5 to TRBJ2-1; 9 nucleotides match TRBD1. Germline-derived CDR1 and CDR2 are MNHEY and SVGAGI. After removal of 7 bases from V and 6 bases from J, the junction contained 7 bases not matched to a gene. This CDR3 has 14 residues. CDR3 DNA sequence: TGTGCCAGCACAGACAGGGGGGCACTCAATGAGCAGTTCTTC. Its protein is CASTDRGALNEQFF.

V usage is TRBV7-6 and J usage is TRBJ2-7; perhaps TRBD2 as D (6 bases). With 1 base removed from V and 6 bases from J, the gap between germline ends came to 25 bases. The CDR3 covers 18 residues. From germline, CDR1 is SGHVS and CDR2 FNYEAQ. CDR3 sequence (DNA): TGTGCCAGCAGCTTAGTCTTGCGGGAACCCCCCTTTCGCTGCGAGCAGTACTTC. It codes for CASSLVLREPPFRCEQYF.

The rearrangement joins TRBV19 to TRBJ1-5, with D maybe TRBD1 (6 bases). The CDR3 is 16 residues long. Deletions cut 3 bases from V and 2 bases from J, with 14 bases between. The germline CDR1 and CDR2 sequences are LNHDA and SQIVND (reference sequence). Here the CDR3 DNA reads TGTGCCAGTAGTATTAGGGGGGGCTTAGGCAATCAGCCCCAGCATTTT. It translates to CASSIRGGLGNQPQHF.

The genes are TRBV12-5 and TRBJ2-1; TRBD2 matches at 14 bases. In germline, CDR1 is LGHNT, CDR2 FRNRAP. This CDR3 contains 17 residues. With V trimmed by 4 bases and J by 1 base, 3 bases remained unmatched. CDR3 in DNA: TGTGCTAGTGGTTCCAGACTAGCGGGAGGGTCCTACAATGAGCAGTTCTTC. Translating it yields CASGSRLAGGSYNEQFF.

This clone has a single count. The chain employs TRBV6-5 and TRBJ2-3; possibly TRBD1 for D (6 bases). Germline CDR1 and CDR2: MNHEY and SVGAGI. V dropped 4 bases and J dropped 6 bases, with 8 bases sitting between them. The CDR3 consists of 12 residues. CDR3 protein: CASSSQGDTQYF. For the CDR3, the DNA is TGTGCCAGCAGTTCTCAGGGGGATACGCAGTATTTT.

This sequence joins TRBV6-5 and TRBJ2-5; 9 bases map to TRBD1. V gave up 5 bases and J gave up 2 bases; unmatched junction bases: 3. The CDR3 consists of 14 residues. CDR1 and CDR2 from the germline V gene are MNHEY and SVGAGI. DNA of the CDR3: TGTGCCAGCAGTACCGACAGGGGGCAAGAGACCCAGTACTTC. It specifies CASSTDRGQETQYF.

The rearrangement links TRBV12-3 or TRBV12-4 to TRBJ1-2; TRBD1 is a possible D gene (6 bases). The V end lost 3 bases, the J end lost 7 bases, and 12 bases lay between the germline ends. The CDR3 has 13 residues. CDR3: CASSFQGTAGYTF. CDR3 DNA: TGTGCCAGCAGTTTTCAGGGGACGGCTGGCTACACCTTC.

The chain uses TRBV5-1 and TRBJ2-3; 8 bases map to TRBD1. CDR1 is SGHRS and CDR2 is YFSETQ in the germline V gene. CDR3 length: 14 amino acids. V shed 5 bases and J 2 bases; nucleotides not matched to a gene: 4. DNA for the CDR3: TGCGCCAGCAGATGGACAGGGTCCACAGATACGCAGTATTTT. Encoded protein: CASRWTGSTDTQYF.

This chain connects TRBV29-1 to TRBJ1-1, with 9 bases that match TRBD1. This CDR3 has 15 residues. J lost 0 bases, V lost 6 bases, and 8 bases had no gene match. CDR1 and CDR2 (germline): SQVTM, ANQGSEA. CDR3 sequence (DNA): TGCAGCGTGATAGGGACAGGGTCAGTGAACACTGAAGCTTTCTTT. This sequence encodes CSVIGTGSVNTEAFF.

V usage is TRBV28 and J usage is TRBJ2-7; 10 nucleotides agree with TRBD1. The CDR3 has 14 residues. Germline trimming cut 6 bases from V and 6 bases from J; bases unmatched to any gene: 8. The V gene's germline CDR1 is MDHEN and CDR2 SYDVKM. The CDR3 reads CASRTGTGDVEQYF. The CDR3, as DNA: TGTGCCAGCAGGACCGGGACAGGGGACGTCGAGCAGTACTTC.

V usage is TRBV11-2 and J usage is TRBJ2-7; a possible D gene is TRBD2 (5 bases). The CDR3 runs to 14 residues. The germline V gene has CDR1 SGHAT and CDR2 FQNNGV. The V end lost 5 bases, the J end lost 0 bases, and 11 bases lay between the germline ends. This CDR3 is CASSPDYNSYEQYF. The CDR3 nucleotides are TGTGCCAGCAGCCCCGACTACAACTCCTACGAGCAGTACTTC. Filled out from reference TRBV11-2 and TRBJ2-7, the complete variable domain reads EAGVAQSPRYKIIEKRQSVAFWCNPISGHATLYWYQQILGQGPKLLIQFQNNGVVDDSQLPKDRFSAERLKGVDSTLKIQPAKLEDSAVYLCASSPDYNSYEQYFGPGTRLTVT.

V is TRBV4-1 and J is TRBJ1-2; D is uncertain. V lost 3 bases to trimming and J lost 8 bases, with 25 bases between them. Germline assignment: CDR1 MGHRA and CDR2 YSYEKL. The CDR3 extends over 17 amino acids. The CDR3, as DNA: TGCGCCAGCAGCCATCCCCTGGCCCCGGACTCGGAGCGCGGCTACACCTTC. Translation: CASSHPLAPDSERGYTF.

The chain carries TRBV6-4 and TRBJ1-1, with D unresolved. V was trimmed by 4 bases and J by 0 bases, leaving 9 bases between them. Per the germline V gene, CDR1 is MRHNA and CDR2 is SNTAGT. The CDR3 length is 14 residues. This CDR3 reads CASSADTMNTEAFF. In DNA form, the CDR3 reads TGTGCCAGCAGTGCTGACACAATGAACACTGAAGCTTTCTTT.

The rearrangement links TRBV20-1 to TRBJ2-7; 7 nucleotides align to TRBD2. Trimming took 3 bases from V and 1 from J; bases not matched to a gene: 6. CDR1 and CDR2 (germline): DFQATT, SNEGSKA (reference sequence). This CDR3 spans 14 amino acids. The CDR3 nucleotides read TGCAGTGCTAGTGGGCTAGCGGAATCCTACGAGCAGTACTTC. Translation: CSASGLAESYEQYF.

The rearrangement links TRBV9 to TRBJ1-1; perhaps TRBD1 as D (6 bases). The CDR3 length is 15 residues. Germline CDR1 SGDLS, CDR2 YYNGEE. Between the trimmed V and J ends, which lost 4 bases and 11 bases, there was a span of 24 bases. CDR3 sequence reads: CASSFGRDTLVGAFF. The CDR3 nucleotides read TGTGCCAGCAGCTTTGGCCGGGACACTCTGGTGGGGGCTTTCTTT.

The CDR3 DNA sequence: TGCGCCAGCAGCCAGGGACAGGGGGCTACTGGGCCCCAGCATTTT. It is translated as CASSQGQGATGPQHF. This chain joins TRBV4-1 and TRBJ1-5; 12 bases agree with TRBD1. This CDR3 is 15 amino acids long. Germline CDR1 reads MGHRA; CDR2 reads YSYEKL. V lost 3 bases, J lost 9 bases, and 6 bases stayed unmatched.

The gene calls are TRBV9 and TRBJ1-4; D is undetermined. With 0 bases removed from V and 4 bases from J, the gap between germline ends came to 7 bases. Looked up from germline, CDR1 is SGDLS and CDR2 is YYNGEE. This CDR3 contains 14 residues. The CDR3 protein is CASSVGRNNEKLFF. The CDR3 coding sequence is TGTGCCAGCAGCGTAGGCAGGAATAATGAAAAACTGTTTTTT.

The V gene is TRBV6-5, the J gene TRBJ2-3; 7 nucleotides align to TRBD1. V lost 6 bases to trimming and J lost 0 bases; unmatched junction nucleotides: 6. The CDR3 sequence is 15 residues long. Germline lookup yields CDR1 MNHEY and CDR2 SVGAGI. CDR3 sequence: CASSSRQGSTDTQYF. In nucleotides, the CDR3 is TGTGCCAGCAGCTCCCGACAGGGTAGCACAGATACGCAGTATTTT.

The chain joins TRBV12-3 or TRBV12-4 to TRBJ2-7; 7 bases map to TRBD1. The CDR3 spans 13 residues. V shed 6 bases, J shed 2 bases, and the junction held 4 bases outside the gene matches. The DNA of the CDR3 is TGTGCCAGCAGCCCGGGACAGACCTACGAGCAGTACTTC. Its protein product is CASSPGQTYEQYF.